Below are 28 T cell receptor beta chains sequenced from a single sample in a study of blood T cell repertoires in COVID-19. Method: immunoSEQ multiplex PCR; TCRdb's copy keeps in-frame clones and lacks some. Among 150,000 or so clones, approximately 78% were seen once, and the ten largest hold about 16%. Sequenced sample: peripheral blood. The receptors here all came from a human donor with acute or convalescent COVID-19. The donor label of this sample is uncertain.

Many counts were recorded for this clone. The rearrangement uses TRBV2 and TRBJ2-7, with 7 bases identical to TRBD1. V lost 8 bases to trimming and J lost 0 bases; unmatched junction nucleotides: 4. The CDR3 contains 13 residues. Germline V lookup: CDR1 SNHLY, CDR2 FYNNEI. The CDR3 loop reads CASSQGFSYEQYF. The CDR3 bases are TGTGCCAGCTCACAGGGGTTCTCCTACGAGCAGTACTTC.

This clone was seen more than once but under ten times. The chain is built from TRBV19 and TRBJ2-5, with D possibly being TRBD2 (5 bases). Germline V gene data show CDR1 as LNHDA and CDR2 as SQIVND (reference sequence). Trimming took off 7 bases at V and 7 bases at J, with 16 bases between the two ends. CDR3 length: 13 amino acids. CDR3 sequence (DNA): TGTGCCAGTAATGAGGGCGCCGGAGGGACCCAGTACTTC. This encodes CASNEGAGGTQYF.

This chain connects TRBV4-1 to TRBJ2-2; 11 bases fit TRBD2. V lost 4 bases and J lost 1; bases outside the gene matches: 2. Looked up from germline, CDR1 is MGHRA and CDR2 is YSYEKL. The CDR3 spans 16 residues. This CDR3 is CASSLGLAGNTGELFF. In DNA form, the CDR3 reads TGCGCCAGCAGCCTCGGACTAGCGGGGAACACCGGGGAGCTGTTTTTT.

This clone was observed a few times. The chain is built from TRBV7-9 and TRBJ1-6, with a tentative D call TRBD1 (6 bases). Germline V gene sequence: CDR1 SEHNR, CDR2 FQNEAQ (reference sequence). V dropped 2 bases and J dropped 6 bases, with 8 bases sitting between them. The CDR3 sequence is 14 residues long. The CDR3 DNA is TGTGCCAGCAGCTTAAACAGGGCTAATTCACCCCTCCACTTT. Amino acids: CASSLNRANSPLHF.

This clone came up once. V usage is TRBV4-1 and J usage is TRBJ1-1, with 8 bases identical to TRBD1. The CDR3 sequence is 17 residues long. Germline values: CDR1 MGHRA, CDR2 YSYEKL. V lost 4 bases to trimming and J lost 0 bases; unmatched junction nucleotides: 10. The CDR3 is CASSPGTGQNMNTEAFF. Written as DNA, the CDR3 is TGCGCCAGCAGCCCCGGGACAGGCCAGAATATGAACACTGAAGCTTTCTTT.

The rearrangement joins TRBV14 to TRBJ2-3, with D possibly TRBD2 on 6 matching bases. This CDR3 comprises 15 residues. The V gene lost 4 bases and the J gene lost 5 bases, with 16 bases spanning the gap. Germline lookup yields CDR1 SGHDN and CDR2 FVKESK. The CDR3 here is CASSLLAPTVDTQYF. The CDR3 DNA reads as TGTGCCAGCAGCCTACTAGCCCCCACGGTAGATACGCAGTATTTT.

This chain links TRBV5-6 with TRBJ2-7; TRBD1 matches 8 bases. CDR1 is SGHDT, CDR2 YYEEEE, per germline. The CDR3 covers 15 residues. V shed 0 bases and J 0 bases; nucleotides not matched to a gene: 2. CDR3 in DNA: TGTGCCAGCAGCTTGGCCGGGACAGGCTCCTACGAGCAGTACTTC. Residues: CASSLAGTGSYEQYF.

About this clone: A junction boundary mismatches the germline segment, possibly from a read error. The J gene is TRBJ1-2, the V gene TRBV29-1; 11 nucleotides agree with TRBD1. Germline lookup yields CDR1 SQVTM and CDR2 ANQGSEA. The CDR3 has 12 amino acids. CDR3 region: CSVDRSGTGGLF. For the CDR3, the DNA is TGCAGCGTAGACCGCTCCGGGACAGGGGGACTCTTC.

The chain couples TRBV19 to TRBJ1-3, with 10 positions matching TRBD1. Per germline, CDR1 LNHDA and CDR2 SQIVND (reference sequence). The CDR3 has 14 amino acids. The trim removed 6 bases at V and 8 bases at J, leaving 7 bases unmatched. CDR3: CASSTTGGADTIYF. CDR3 nucleotide sequence: TGTGCCAGTAGCACGACAGGGGGCGCGGACACCATATATTTT.

This chain links TRBV10-3 with TRBJ1-1, with a tentative D call TRBD1 (5 bases). Per the germline V gene, CDR1 is ENHRY and CDR2 is SYGVKD. The CDR3 is made up of 16 amino acids. Trimming stripped 3 bases from V and 1 base from J, with 15 bases between. As DNA, the CDR3 is TGTGCCATCAGTGAACGGAAGGGACTGACGAACACTGAAGCTTTCTTT. This codes for CAISERKGLTNTEAFF.

About this clone itself: The sample holds other DNA sequences that translate to the same CDR3. This chain joins TRBV7-8 and TRBJ1-3; no clear D gene. This CDR3 comprises 14 residues. Per the germline V gene, CDR1 is SGHVS and CDR2 is FQNEAQ. V lost 2 bases and J lost 0, with 5 bases in between. The CDR3 reads CASSLTVSGNTIYF. The CDR3 coding sequence is TGTGCCAGCAGCTTAACGGTCTCTGGAAACACCATATATTTT.

This chain uses TRBV18 with TRBJ1-2; a possible D gene is TRBD1 (5 bases). The CDR3 length is 13 residues. V shed 2 bases and J shed 7 bases, with 11 bases lying between them. Per the germline V gene, CDR1 is KGHSH and CDR2 is LQKENI. CDR3 in amino acids: CASSPKQGSGYTF. In DNA, the CDR3 is TGTGCCAGCTCACCAAAGCAGGGTAGTGGCTACACCTTC.

The rearrangement links TRBV7-6 to TRBJ1-1; 7 bases fit TRBD1. J gave up 1 base and V 2 bases, and 4 bases lay outside the gene matches. Germline lookup yields CDR1 SGHVS and CDR2 FNYEAQ. The CDR3 length is 15 residues. The CDR3 protein is CASSLPGGRNTEAFF. The CDR3 DNA reads TGTGCCAGCAGCTTACCAGGGGGTCGGAACACTGAAGCTTTCTTT. Variable domain in full (rest from reference TRBV7-6 and TRBJ1-1): GAGVSQSPRYKVTKRGQDVALRCDPISGHVSLYWYRQALGQGPEFLTYFNYEAQQDKSGLPNDRFSAERPEGSISTLTIQRTEQRDSAMYRCASSLPGGRNTEAFFGQGTRLTVV.

This clone was recorded a few times. The genes are TRBV12-2 and TRBJ1-6. TRBV12-2 is termed a pseudogene. The CDR3 consists of 15 residues. The CDR3 protein is CASRLQVGGYSPLHF. The CDR3 region has the DNA TGTGCAAGTCGCCTTCAGGTCGGGGGGTATTCACCCCTCCACTTT.

This chain links TRBV4-1 with TRBJ1-6, with D maybe TRBD1 (5 bases). This CDR3 is built from 16 residues. The V gene's germline CDR1 is MGHRA and CDR2 YSYEKL. V was shortened by 1 base and J by 7 bases, with 14 bases between the two germline ends. The CDR3 is CASSQGATGGNSPLHF. As DNA, the CDR3 is TGCGCCAGCAGCCAAGGAGCAACAGGCGGCAATTCACCCCTCCACTTT.

The V and J genes are TRBV7-2 and TRBJ2-1; 8 nucleotides line up with TRBD1. The CDR3 has 16 amino acids. The germline V gene has CDR1 SGHTA and CDR2 FQGNSA. J gave up 6 bases and V 2 bases, and 9 bases lay outside the gene matches. Here the CDR3 DNA reads TGTGCCAGCAGCTTAAAGGGGACAGGAACTACCAATGAGCAGTTCTTC. It encodes CASSLKGTGTTNEQFF.

The J gene is TRBJ1-1, the V gene TRBV5-6; TRBD1 might be the D (6 bases). V was shortened by 5 bases and J by 2 bases, with 13 bases between the two germline ends. Germline V gene sequence: CDR1 SGHDT, CDR2 YYEEEE. This CDR3 region has 14 residues. As DNA, the CDR3 is TGTGCCAGCAGTCGAGGACAGCTTAACACTGAAGCTTTCTTT. This encodes CASSRGQLNTEAFF.

The chain employs TRBV5-1 and TRBJ2-7, with a weak D call TRBD2 (6 bases). The CDR3 extends over 13 amino acids. CDR1 SGHRS and CDR2 YFSETQ come from the germline V gene. Trimming took off 5 bases at V and 4 bases at J, with 13 bases between the two ends. The CDR3 DNA follows: TGCGCCAGCAGAGGCAGGAGGGGTTACGAGCAGTACTTC. Its protein is CASRGRRGYEQYF.

DNA of the CDR3: TGTGCCAGCAGCAATAGCGGGGGGCCCTACAATGAGCAGTTCTTC. As protein: CASSNSGGPYNEQFF. The chain employs TRBV9 and TRBJ2-1, with 10 positions matching TRBD2. This CDR3 has 15 amino acids. V lost 4 bases to trimming and J lost 2 bases; unmatched junction nucleotides: 3. Germline V lookup: CDR1 SGDLS, CDR2 YYNGEE.

J is TRBJ2-7 and V is TRBV7-2; a weak D match, TRBD1 (6 bases). The V end lost 5 bases, the J end lost 0 bases, and 11 bases lay between the germline ends. The CDR3 length is 14 residues. CDR1 is SGHTA, CDR2 FQGNSA, per germline. CDR3 in amino acids: CASSRQATSYEQYF. CDR3 DNA sequence: TGTGCCAGCAGCAGACAGGCGACCTCCTACGAGCAGTACTTC.

V is TRBV6-2 or TRBV6-3 and J is TRBJ2-3, with 8 bases aligning to TRBD1. V was clipped by 5 bases and J by 6 bases; unmatched bases: 1. This CDR3 contains 12 residues. Germline V gene sequence: CDR1 MNHEY, CDR2 SVGEGT. The CDR3 sequence: CASSNRGDTQYF. The CDR3 bases are TGTGCCAGCAGTAACAGGGGGGATACGCAGTATTTT.

This chain uses TRBV14 with TRBJ1-1, with unresolved D. This CDR3 region has 13 residues. Trimming pared 4 bases from V and 10 bases from J, leaving 16 bases between. From germline, CDR1 is SGHDN and CDR2 FVKESK. The chain's CDR3 is CASSRLKEGGAFF. The CDR3 coding sequence is TGTGCCAGCAGCCGCTTAAAGGAGGGAGGAGCTTTCTTT.

The V gene is TRBV6-6, the J gene TRBJ1-2, with D unresolved. The CDR3 extends over 10 amino acids. Germline V lookup: CDR1 MNHNY, CDR2 SVGAGI (reference sequence). The V and J ends lost 4 bases and 7 bases respectively, with 4 bases between them. The CDR3 bases are TGTGCCAGCAGTTCTACTGGCTACACCTTC. This encodes CASSSTGYTF.

The chain recombines TRBV5-1 with TRBJ2-2, with D maybe TRBD1 (6 bases). V lost 4 bases, J lost 3 bases, and 13 bases lay in between. The CDR3 spans 15 residues. Germline CDR1 and CDR2: SGHRS and YFSETQ. The DNA for the CDR3 is TGCGCCAGCAGCAGCGAAGGACAGCACACCGGGGAGCTGTTTTTT. It specifies CASSSEGQHTGELFF.

The V call is TRBV5-1, the J call TRBJ2-7; D is possibly TRBD1 (6 bases). This CDR3 has 15 amino acids. With 4 bases removed from V and 1 base from J, the gap between germline ends came to 15 bases. Germline V lookup: CDR1 SGHRS, CDR2 YFSETQ. The CDR3 sequence is CASSPTGPNSYEQYF. CDR3 coding DNA: TGCGCCAGCAGCCCGACAGGCCCCAATTCCTACGAGCAGTACTTC.

The rearrangement uses TRBV25-1 and TRBJ1-2; 7 bases line up with TRBD1. Germline lookup yields CDR1 MGHDK and CDR2 SYGVNS. The CDR3 loop spans 16 amino acids. Trimming cost V 3 bases and J 5 bases; bases outside gene matches: 12. The CDR3 protein is CASSELHTGAGYGYTF. CDR3 DNA: TGTGCCAGCAGTGAGCTCCATACAGGGGCAGGATATGGCTACACCTTC.

V is TRBV5-1 and J is TRBJ2-5; 10 bases fit TRBD1. V lost 4 bases to trimming and J lost 4 bases; unmatched junction nucleotides: 7. Germline V lookup: CDR1 SGHRS, CDR2 YFSETQ. CDR3 length: 15 residues. The DNA of the CDR3 is TGCGCCAGCAGCAAGGCCGGGACAGGGGCAGAGACCCAGTACTTC. As protein: CASSKAGTGAETQYF.

The chain has TRBV12-2 and TRBJ1-1; no check of the table's D call, TRBD1, against the DNA was made. TRBV12-2 represents a pseudogene. The CDR3 contains 14 residues. In DNA form, the CDR3 reads TGTGCAAGTCGCTTATATGGCAGGGAAACTGAAGCTTTCTTT. This translates into CASRLYGRETEAFF.